The rows below give T cell receptor beta chains drawn from one sample of a study of cytomegalovirus exposure and HLA in healthy donors. Sequencing used immunoSEQ multiplex PCR; TCRdb keeps in-frame clones, though not all of them. In the table there are 60,000 or so clones, approximately 88% of which are singletons. The sequencing input was PBMCs. The receptors shown here come from a man aged 25-45 years in good health and CMV-seropositive. The CDR3 runs from the conserved cysteine through the conserved F or W.

v_gene	j_gene	CDR3aa
TRBV7-2	TRBJ2-3	CASDRGGPFTDTQYF
TRBV7-9	TRBJ1-1	CASSITGGVTEAFF
TRBV5-1	TRBJ2-2	CASATGATGELFF
TRBV28	TRBJ2-7	CASSLSRLEQYF
TRBV5-1	TRBJ2-7	CASSLAGGSTYEQYF
TRBV30	TRBJ1-4	CALEGGTNEKLFF
TRBV11-2	TRBJ2-7	CASSLAGGLSEQYF
TRBV28	TRBJ2-3	CASKSTGGPGTQYF
TRBV10-1	TRBJ2-7	CASSESSSLEQYF
TRBV5-4	TRBJ1-2	CASSPRFDGYTF
TRBV6-1	TRBJ2-2	CASSEAMGAGGELFF
TRBV6-4	TRBJ2-1	CASSEGQADYNEQFF
TRBV11-2	TRBJ2-6	CASSSRDREISGANVLTF
TRBV19	TRBJ2-1	CASGLAGGLVINEQFF
TRBV11-3	TRBJ2-1	CASSNRDRGRNEQFF
TRBV4-1	TRBJ2-7	CASSHLLRVRGQGVYEQYF
TRBV30	TRBJ1-2	CAWSGQIGTHSLVDGYTF
TRBV19	TRBJ2-2	CASSIGLTGELFF
TRBV28	TRBJ2-1	CASSLGIGLSYNEQFF
TRBV20-1	TRBJ2-1	CSARSRNEQFF
TRBV28	TRBJ2-7	CASIRGGASSYEQYF
TRBV18	TRBJ2-7	CASSPTRQSYEQYF